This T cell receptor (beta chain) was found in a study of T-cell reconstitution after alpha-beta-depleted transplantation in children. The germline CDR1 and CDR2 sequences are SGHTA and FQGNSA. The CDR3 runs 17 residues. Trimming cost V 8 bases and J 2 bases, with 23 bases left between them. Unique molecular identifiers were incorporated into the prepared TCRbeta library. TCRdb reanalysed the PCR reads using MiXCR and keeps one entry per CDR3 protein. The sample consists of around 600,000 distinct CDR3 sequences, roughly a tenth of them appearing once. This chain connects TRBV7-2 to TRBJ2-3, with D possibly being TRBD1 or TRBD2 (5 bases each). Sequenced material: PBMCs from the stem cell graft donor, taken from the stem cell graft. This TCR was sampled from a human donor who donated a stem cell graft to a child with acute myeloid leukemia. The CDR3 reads CASQAAGAMLITDTQYF. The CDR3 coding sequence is TGTGCCAGCCAAGCTGCCGGGGCGATGCTAATCACAGATACGCAGTATTTT.